This T cell receptor (beta chain) was identified during a study of OX40 agonist ivuxolimab in advanced cancers. In the study overall: Given to patients was ivuxolimab, an agonistic anti-OX40 (CD134) antibody. Ivuxolimab was delivered to patients intravenously every 2 weeks at doses spanning 0.01 to 10 mg/kg.

Whole-study results and caveats: More expanded clones were found, on average, in CD8+ than in CD4+ T cells.

The CDR3 is 15 residues long. The ends were cut back, 0 bases at V and 8 bases at J, with 14 bases in the middle. Germline V lookup: CDR1 SEHNR, CDR2 FQNEAQ (reference sequence). The table came from immunoSEQ multiplex PCR; TCRdb's copy has only in-frame clones and leaves some out. There are about 69,000 clones in the sample; approximately 89% occur only once, and under 0.35% lies in the top ten. As for this clone: Its target is not known.

The genes are TRBV7-9 and TRBJ2-1; D is unclear. This material consisted of CD4+ or CD8+ T cells sorted from blood, taken in a trial of the OX40 agonist ivuxolimab. This receptor was obtained from an adult with an advanced solid tumor such as melanoma, head and neck, liver or kidney cancer. Written as DNA, the CDR3 is TGTGCCAGCAGCTTAGCGGGTCCCGGGTGGGATGAGCAGTTCTTC. Its protein product is CASSLAGPGWDEQFF.